Judged by abundance, the clone carrying this TCR beta chain is medium-sized. Only in-frame clones appear in the TCRdb table, and some are missing; sequencing was by immunoSEQ multiplex PCR. The sample has about 51,000 clones, roughly 73% seen once. The sample belongs to a study of early stage breast cancer tumors. On the study more broadly: Eight or nine ER+/PR+/HER2- tumors were invasive ductal; a few were invasive lobular. Around 9.6-fold was the mean read coverage per sample.

The ends lost 4 bases at V and 3 bases at J; junction bases unmatched: 7. This CDR3 comprises 15 residues. The germline V gene has CDR1 LGHNA and CDR2 YNFKEQ. This TCR was recovered from a person aged 40 to 50 with breast cancer. The sample was blood. The V gene is TRBV4-2, the J gene TRBJ2-3, with TRBD2 matching over 7 bases. DNA of the CDR3: TGTGCCAGCAGCCGAACTAGCGTAGGTACAGATACGCAGTATTTT. Residues: CASSRTSVGTDTQYF.